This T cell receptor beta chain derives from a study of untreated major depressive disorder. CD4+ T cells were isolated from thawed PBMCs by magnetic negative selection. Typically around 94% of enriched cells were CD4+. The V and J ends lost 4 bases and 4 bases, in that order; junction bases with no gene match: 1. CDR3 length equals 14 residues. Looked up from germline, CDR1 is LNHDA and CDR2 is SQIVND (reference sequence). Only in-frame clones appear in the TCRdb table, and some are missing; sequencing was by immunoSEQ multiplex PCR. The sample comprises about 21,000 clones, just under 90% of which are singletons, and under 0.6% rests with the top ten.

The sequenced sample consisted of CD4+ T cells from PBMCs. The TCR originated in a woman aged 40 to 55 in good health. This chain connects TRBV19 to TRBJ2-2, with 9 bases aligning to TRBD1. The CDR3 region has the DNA TGTGCCAGTAGTAGACAGGGGGTCACCGGGGAGCTGTTTTTT. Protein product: CASSRQGVTGELFF.